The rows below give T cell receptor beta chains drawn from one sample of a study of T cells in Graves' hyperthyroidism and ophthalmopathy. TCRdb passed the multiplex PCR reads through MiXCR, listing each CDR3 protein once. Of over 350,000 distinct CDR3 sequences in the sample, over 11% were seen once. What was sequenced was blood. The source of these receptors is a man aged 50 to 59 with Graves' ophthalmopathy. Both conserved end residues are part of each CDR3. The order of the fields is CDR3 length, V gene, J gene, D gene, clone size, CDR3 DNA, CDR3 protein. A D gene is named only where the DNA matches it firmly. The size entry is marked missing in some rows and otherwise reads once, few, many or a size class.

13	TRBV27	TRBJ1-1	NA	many	TGTGCCAGCAGTTTGTACATAAACACTGAAGCTTTCTTT	CASSLYINTEAFF
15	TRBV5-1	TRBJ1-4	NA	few	TGCGCCAGCAGCTGGACAGAGCCAACTAATGAAAAACTGTTTTTT	CASSWTEPTNEKLFF
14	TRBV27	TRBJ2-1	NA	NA	TGTGCCAGCAGTGACCCGAGGGGGGGTTATGAGCAGTTCTTC	CASSDPRGGYEQFF
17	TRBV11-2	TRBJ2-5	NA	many	TGTGCCAGCAGCTTAGTGAGAATTCTGGGCAAACAAGAGACCCAGTACTTC	CASSLVRILGKQETQYF
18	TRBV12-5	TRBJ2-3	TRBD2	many	TGTGCTAGTGGACGTCCCGGGACTAGCGGGAAGGCCCAAGATACGCAGTATTTT	CASGRPGTSGKAQDTQYF
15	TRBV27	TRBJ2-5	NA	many	TGTGCCAGCAGTACACGCGGACATCTCCAAGAGACCCAGTACTTC	CASSTRGHLQETQYF
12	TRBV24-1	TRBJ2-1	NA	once	TGTGCCACCAGTGACCAGACAAGAGGGCAGTTCTTC	CATSDQTRGQFF
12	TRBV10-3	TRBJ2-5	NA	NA	TGTGCCATCAGTCCAGAGGGGGAGACCCAGTACTTC	CAISPEGETQYF
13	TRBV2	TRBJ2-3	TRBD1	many	TGTGCCAGCATAACAGGGGGTTTGGATACGCAGTATTTT	CASITGGLDTQYF
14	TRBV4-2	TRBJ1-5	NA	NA	TGTGCCAGCAGCCAAGAACATTCCAATCAGCCCCAGCATTTT	CASSQEHSNQPQHF
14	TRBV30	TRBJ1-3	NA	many	TGTGCCTGGAATTTCCCAGGCTCTGGAAACACCATATATTTT	CAWNFPGSGNTIYF
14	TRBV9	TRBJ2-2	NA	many	TGTGCCAGCAGGAATTCACCGTCCACCGGGGAGCTGTTTTTT	CASRNSPSTGELFF
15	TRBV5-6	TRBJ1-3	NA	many	TGTGCCAGCAGCTTGACAGGGTATCATGGAAACACCATATATTTT	CASSLTGYHGNTIYF
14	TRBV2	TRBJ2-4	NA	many	TGTGCCAGCAGGATGGAGCTAGCCAAAAACATTCAGTACTTC	CASRMELAKNIQYF
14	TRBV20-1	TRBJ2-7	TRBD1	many	TGCAGTGCTTCTTATCGACAGGGGTCCTACGAGCAGTACTTC	CSASYRQGSYEQYF
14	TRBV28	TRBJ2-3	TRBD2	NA	TGTGTCAGCAGTTCTAGCGGGTCCACAGATACGCAGTATTTT	CVSSSSGSTDTQYF
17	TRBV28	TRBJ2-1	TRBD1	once	TGTGCCAGCTCACCACCATCCGGGACAGAGGGATGGAATGAGCAGTTCTTC	CASSPPSGTEGWNEQFF
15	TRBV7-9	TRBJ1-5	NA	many	TGTGCCAGCAGCTGGGGGACCGGTAGCAATCAGCCCCAGCATTTT	CASSWGTGSNQPQHF
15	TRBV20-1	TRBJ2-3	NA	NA	TGCAGTGCTAGAGATCTTTGGACTAGCACAGATACGCAGTATTTT	CSARDLWTSTDTQYF
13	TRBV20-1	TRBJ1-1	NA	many	TGCAGTGCTAGTCGAGGAGGGAACACTGAAGCTTTCTTT	CSASRGGNTEAFF
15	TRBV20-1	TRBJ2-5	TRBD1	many	TGCAGTGTTCAGGGGCCGGGGACAGGGCGAGAGACCCAGTACTTC	CSVQGPGTGRETQYF
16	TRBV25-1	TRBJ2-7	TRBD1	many	TGTGCCAGCAGTGGACCGCCGTCGGGACAGGGGTTCGAGCAGTACTTC	CASSGPPSGQGFEQYF
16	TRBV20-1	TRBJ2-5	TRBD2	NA	TGCAGTGCTCTATCCGCCCAGCGGGGGTTCCAAGAGACCCAGTACTTC	CSALSAQRGFQETQYF
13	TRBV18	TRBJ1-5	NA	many	TGTGCCAGCTCAACAGCCCAGGATCAGCCCCAGCATTTT	CASSTAQDQPQHF
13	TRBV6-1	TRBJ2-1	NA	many	TGTGCCAGCAGTGAGCTTGGGTACAATGAGCAGTTCTTC	CASSELGYNEQFF
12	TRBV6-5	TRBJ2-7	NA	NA	TGTGCCAGCAGTTACGCCCGGGTCGAGCAGTACTTC	CASSYARVEQYF
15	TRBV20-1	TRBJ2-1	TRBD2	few	TGCGGTGTCTTGGAACTAGCGGGAGAAGCCAATGAGCAGTTCTTC	CGVLELAGEANEQFF